This T cell receptor (beta chain) appears in the sequencing data of a study of regulatory T cells in long-lasting Graves disease. Relying on iRepertoire HTBI primers and Arm-PCR of CDR3 regions, the team built TCR beta libraries. A single record per CDR3 protein comes from TCRdb applying MiXCR to the multiplex PCR reads. The repertoire holds over 450,000 distinct CDR3 sequences, with roughly 21% as singletons. Looked up from germline, CDR1 is LGHDT and CDR2 is YNNKEL (reference sequence). There are 18 residues in the CDR3. V shed 8 bases, J shed 4 bases, and the junction held 15 bases outside the gene matches. Time point defined: persistent/refractory GD, antithyroid drugs over 5 years with positive TRAb. The TCR library was made from RNA that had been extracted from PBMCs in TRIzol.

Source: peripheral blood mononuclear cells (PBMCs), taken when the disease was refractory, from a patient treated with antithyroid drugs. The receptor comes from a female donor with Graves disease. J is TRBJ2-6 and V is TRBV3-1; 9 bases match TRBD2. The CDR3 DNA reads TGTGCCAGCGCCGGGGGGAGCGGGAGGCACCTCGGGGCCAACGTCCTGACTTTC. This codes for CASAGGSGRHLGANVLTF.